This TCR beta chain was sequenced in a study of Graves' ophthalmopathy and Graves' hyperthyroidism. The authors used Ficoll-Paque density gradient centrifugation to separate PBMCs. The input was around 10 ml of fresh peripheral blood. Amplified TCR beta CDR3 regions were obtained using RNA transcripts as template. First-round RT-PCR used HTBI primers; second-round multiplex PCR followed. Each CDR3 protein is one row after TCRdb ran MiXCR on the multiplex PCR reads. The repertoire includes fewer than 400,000 distinct CDR3 sequences, approximately 20% of them detected once, and about 1.6% sits in the top ten. This clonotype was picked up many times. The antigen remains unidentified. The study, taken as a whole, reports: A 13-signature model separated ophthalmopathy from stable hyperthyroidism, reaching about 91% sensitivity and around 81% specificity cross-validated. Blood also harbored most expanded thyroid clonotypes above 0.001 frequency. Predictions made by the model for ophthalmopathy progression reached over 55% sensitivity and less than 80% specificity.

The receptor was isolated from a young woman with Graves' ophthalmopathy. The specimen sequenced was peripheral blood.

The CDR3 bases are TGTGCCGGTGGGACTAGCGGGACCGGGGAGCTGTTTTTT. Its translation: CAGGTSGTGELFF. V usage is TRBV28 and J usage is TRBJ2-2, with TRBD2 identical over 12 bases. Germline lookup yields CDR1 MDHEN and CDR2 SYDVKM. The junction had 3 bases not matched to a gene; V was cut back by 11 bases and J by 5 bases. This CDR3 region has 13 residues.